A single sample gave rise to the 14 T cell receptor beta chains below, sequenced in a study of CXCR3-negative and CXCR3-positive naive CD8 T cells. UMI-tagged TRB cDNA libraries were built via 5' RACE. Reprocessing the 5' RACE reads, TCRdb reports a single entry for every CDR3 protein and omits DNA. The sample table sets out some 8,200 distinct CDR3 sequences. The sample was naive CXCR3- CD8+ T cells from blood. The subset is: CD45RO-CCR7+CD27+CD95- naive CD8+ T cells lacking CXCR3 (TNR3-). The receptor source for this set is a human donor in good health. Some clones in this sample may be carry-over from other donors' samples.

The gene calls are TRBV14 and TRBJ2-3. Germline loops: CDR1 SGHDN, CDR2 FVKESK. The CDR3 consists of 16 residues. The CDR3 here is CASSQERGRGTDTQYF. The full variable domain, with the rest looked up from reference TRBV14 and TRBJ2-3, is EAGVTQFPSHSVIEKGQTVTLRCDPISGHDNLYWYRRVMGKEIKFLLHFVKESKQDESGMPNNRFLAERTGGTYSTLKVQPAELEDSGVYFCASSQERGRGTDTQYFGPGTRLTVL.

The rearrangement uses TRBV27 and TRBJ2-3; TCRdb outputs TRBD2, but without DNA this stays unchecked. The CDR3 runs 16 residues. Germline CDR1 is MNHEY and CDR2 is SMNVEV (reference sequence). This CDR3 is CASRPSSGSAADTQYF.

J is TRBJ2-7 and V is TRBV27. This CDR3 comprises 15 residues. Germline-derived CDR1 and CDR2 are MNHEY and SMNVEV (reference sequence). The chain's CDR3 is CASSLRSGRAYEQYF.

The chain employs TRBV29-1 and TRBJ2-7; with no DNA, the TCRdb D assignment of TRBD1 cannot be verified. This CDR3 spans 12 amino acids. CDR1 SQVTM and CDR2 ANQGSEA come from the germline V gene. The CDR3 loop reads CSAGTDSYEQYF.

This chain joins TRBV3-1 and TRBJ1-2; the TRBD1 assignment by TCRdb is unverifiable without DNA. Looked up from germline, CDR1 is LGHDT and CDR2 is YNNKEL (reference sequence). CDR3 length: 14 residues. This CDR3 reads CASSPPRGAYGYTF.

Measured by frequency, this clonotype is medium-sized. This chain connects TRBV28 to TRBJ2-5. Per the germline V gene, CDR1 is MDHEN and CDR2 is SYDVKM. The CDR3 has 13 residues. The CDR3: CASSLSGLETQYF.

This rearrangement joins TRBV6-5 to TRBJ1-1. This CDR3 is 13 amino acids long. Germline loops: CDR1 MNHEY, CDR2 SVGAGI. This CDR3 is CASSYQDGTEAFF.

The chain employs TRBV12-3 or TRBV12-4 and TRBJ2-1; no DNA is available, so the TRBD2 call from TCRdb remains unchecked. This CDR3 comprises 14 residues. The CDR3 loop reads CASGLPGGANEQFF.

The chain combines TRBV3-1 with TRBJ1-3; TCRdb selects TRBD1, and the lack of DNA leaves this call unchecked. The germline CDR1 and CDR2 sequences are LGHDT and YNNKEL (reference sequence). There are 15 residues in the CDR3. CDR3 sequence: CASSHGSGSGNTIYF.

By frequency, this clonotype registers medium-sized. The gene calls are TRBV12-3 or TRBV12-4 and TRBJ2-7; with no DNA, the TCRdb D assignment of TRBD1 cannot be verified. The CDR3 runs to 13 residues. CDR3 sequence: CASKGMDGRGQYF.

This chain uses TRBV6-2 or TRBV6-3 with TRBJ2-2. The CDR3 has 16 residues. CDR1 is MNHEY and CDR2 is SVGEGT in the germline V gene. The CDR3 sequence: CASSYTLVSNTGELFF.

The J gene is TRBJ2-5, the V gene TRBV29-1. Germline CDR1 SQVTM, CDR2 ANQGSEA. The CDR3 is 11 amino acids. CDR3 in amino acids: CSVELGETQYF.

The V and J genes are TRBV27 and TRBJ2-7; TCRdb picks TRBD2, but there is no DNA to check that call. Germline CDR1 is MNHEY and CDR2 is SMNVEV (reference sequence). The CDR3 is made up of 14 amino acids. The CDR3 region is CASSDLEGSYEQYF.

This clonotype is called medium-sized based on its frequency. The CDR3 reads CAISANSGIEEYTEAFF. The chain links TRBV10-3 to TRBJ1-1. Germline lookup yields CDR1 ENHRY and CDR2 SYGVKD. The CDR3 covers 17 residues.